This T cell receptor (beta chain) was profiled in a study of T cells in narcolepsy (dated by TCRdb to between 2018 and 2020). Background on the whole study: Healthy control donors were enrolled in the study alongside patients who had narcolepsy type 1 or type 2 (NT1, NT2). The study sought autoreactive T cells targeting hypocretin neuron self-antigens (hypocretin, TRIB2) in narcolepsy patients, using TCR Vbeta sequencing to track clonotypes in blood and CSF.

With regard to this clone: Its antigen target is currently unknown. Base qualities are not provided; no much larger clone lies one nucleotide away.

For TCR Vbeta sequencing, memory CD4+ T cells were sorted ex vivo from the peripheral blood of both healthy controls and narcolepsy patients. What the research found in general, with its limitations: In plots comparing CSF and blood CD4+ T cell clonotypes from the same patient, HCRT-specific and TRIB2-specific autoreactive clonotypes were highlighted. Autoreactive clonotypes were reported to be detected serially in the blood of the same patients and of different patients, but not in the blood of healthy controls. Patients and controls had comparable numbers of sequenced blood memory CD4+ clonotypes, averaging about 37,000 and 33,000, respectively. Some blood memory CD4+ repertoires from patients and controls contained no sequences matching autoreactive T cell clones.

The library relied on the immunoSEQ multiplex PCR assay. TCRdb limited this immuneACCESS table to in-frame rearrangements with V and J called. A share of clones is missing; checked studies link under half to unresolved V genes, and the rest is unexplained. The sample contains 25,000 to 35,000 clones, 82% of them found a single time. More than 0.9% of the sample comes from the top ten. The sample was CD45RA- memory CD4+ T cells from PBMCs. Reading the label with the study, this specimen's cell subset or site is: memory T cells sorted ex vivo from peripheral blood. This sequence originates from a human donor with narcolepsy.

The CDR3 reads CASSLVGFLTGHNEQFF. The DNA reads TGTGCCAGCAGCTTAGTCGGGTTTCTTACGGGGCACAATGAGCAGTTCTTC. The V and J segments used are TRBV7-3 and TRBJ2-1; the D gene could be either TRBD1 or TRBD2, each agreeing at 5 bases. The CDR3 measures 17 amino acids from cysteine to phenylalanine. The CDR3 DNA has 51 bases and is translated from base 1. Deletion took 2 bases off V and 5 bases off J, with a span of 19 bases between the germline ends. The CDR1 and CDR2 encoded by the germline V gene are SGHTA and FQGTGA.